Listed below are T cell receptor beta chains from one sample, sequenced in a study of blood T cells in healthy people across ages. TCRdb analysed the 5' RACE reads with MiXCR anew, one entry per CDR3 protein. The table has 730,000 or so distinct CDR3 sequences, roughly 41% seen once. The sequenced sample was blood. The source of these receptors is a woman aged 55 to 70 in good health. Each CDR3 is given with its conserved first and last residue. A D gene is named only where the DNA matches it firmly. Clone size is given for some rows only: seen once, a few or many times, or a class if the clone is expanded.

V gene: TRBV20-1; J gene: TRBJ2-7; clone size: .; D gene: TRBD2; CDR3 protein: CSAGRASGTAYEQYF; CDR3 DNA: TGCAGTGCTGGTCGGGCTAGCGGGACGGCCTACGAGCAGTACTTC
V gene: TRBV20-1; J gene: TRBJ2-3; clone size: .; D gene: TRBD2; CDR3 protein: CSARDFRRDSGGWTDTQYF; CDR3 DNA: TGCAGTGCTAGAGATTTTAGGCGGGATTCGGGAGGTTGGACAGATACGCAGTATTTT
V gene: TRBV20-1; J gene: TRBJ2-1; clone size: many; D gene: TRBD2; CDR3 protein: CSARLAGGPNEQFF; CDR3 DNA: TGCAGTGCTCGACTAGCGGGGGGGCCCAATGAGCAGTTCTTC
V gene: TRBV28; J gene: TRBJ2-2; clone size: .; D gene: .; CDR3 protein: CASKQGNTGELFF; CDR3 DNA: TGTGCCAGCAAACAGGGGAACACCGGGGAGCTGTTTTTT
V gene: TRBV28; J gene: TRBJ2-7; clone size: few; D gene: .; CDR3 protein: CASSTRGSYEQYF; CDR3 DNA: TGTGCCAGCAGTACTCGTGGATCCTACGAGCAGTACTTC
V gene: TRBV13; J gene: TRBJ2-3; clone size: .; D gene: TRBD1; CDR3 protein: CASSLRTGSTDTQYF; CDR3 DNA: TGTGCCAGCAGCCTACGGACAGGGAGCACAGATACGCAGTATTTT
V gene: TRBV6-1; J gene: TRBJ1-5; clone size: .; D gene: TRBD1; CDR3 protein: CASRRTGTGTTSNQPQHF; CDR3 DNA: TGTGCCAGCAGACGGACCGGGACAGGTACTACTAGCAATCAGCCCCAGCATTTT
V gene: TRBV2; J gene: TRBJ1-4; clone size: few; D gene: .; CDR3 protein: CASSGYRKLFF; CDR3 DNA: TGTGCCAGCAGTGGGTATAGGAAACTGTTTTTT
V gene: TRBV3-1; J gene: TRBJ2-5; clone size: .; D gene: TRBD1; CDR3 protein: CASSLGTVDQETQYF; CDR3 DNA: TGTGCCAGCAGCCTTGGGACAGTCGATCAAGAGACCCAGTACTTC
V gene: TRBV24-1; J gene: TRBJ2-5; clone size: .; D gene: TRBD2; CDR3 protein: CATSDPRTSGNEQYF; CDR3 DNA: TGTGCCACCAGTGACCCCCGGACTAGCGGGAATGAGCAGTACTTC
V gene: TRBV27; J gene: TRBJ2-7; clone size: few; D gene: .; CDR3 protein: CASSLGKGTLRYEQYF; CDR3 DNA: TGTGCCAGCAGTTTGGGGAAAGGGACTTTACGCTACGAGCAGTACTTC
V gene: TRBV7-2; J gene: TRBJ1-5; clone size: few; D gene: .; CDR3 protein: CASSGGLSFTQHF; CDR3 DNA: TGTGCCAGCAGCGGGGGCCTTTCTTTCACCCAGCATTTT
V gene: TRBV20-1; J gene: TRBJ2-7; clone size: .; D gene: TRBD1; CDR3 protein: CSAKTGVEQYF; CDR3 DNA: TGCAGTGCTAAGACAGGGGTCGAGCAGTACTTC
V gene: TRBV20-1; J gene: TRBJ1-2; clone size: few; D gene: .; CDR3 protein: CSAVRDMNNYGYTF; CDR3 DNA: TGCAGTGCTGTTAGGGACATGAATAACTATGGCTACACCTTC